This T cell receptor (beta chain) was observed in a study of multiple sclerosis patients with progressive multifocal leukoencephalopathy. Regarding the study as a whole: Less diverse TRB repertoires were suggested in most PML patients.

Specified time point: before natalizumab initiation. Prior interferon beta treatment was universal, and the PML patients were all female. J gave up 5 bases and V 6 bases, and 2 bases lay outside the gene matches. Germline V gene data show CDR1 as MNHEY and CDR2 as SVGAGI. CDR3 length equals 13 residues. Only in-frame clones appear in the TCRdb table, and some are missing; sequencing was by immunoSEQ multiplex PCR. The top ten hold about 1.5% of the sample, which has around 30,000 clones, 75% to 90% seen once. Concerning this clone itself: The antigen is unknown.

The J gene is TRBJ1-1, the V gene TRBV6-5; 11 nucleotides agree with TRBD1. The source material was PBMCs. The source of this sequence is a human donor with multiple sclerosis. The CDR3 here is CASRGQGGTEAFF. The CDR3 DNA sequence: TGTGCCAGCAGGGGACAGGGGGGAACTGAAGCTTTCTTT.